This TCR beta chain was captured by sequencing in a study of blood T cell repertoires in COVID-19. Overall study context: Material from acute and convalescent COVID-19 was sourced from the United States, Italy and Spain.

CDR1 and CDR2 (germline): LNHDA, SQIVND (reference sequence). The CDR3 covers 14 residues. Trimming at V came to 5 bases and at J to 5 bases, leaving 4 bases not matched to a gene. Assay: immunoSEQ multiplex PCR; the TCRdb copy retains only in-frame clones and omits some. In the table there are some 150,000 clones, more than 80% of which are singletons. The sample comprised peripheral blood. The TCR originated in an older woman with active COVID-19. The gene calls are TRBV19 and TRBJ1-4; 8 positions match TRBD1. The CDR3 coding sequence is TGTGCCAGTAGTCCGACAGGGGTAAATGAAAAACTGTTTTTT. This translates into CASSPTGVNEKLFF.